A selection of T cell receptor beta chains follows, all from one sample in a study of blood T cells in healthy people across ages. TCRdb itself ran the 5' RACE reads through MiXCR, one entry per CDR3 protein. The top ten hold about a sixth of the sample, which has around 800,000 distinct CDR3 sequences, about 45% seen once. Sequenced: blood. These receptors were collected from an elderly man in good health. CDR3s leave out the opening cysteine and the closing phenylalanine or tryptophan. The order of the fields is V gene, J gene, CDR3 protein.

V gene: TRBV7-3; J gene: TRBJ2-7; CDR3 protein: ASSLTGDVKYEQY
V gene: TRBV20-1; J gene: TRBJ2-1; CDR3 protein: SARDRQYGNEQF
V gene: TRBV20-1; J gene: TRBJ2-3; CDR3 protein: SASKTGFRPDTQY
V gene: TRBV20-1; J gene: TRBJ2-3; CDR3 protein: SAITGVGLASDTQY
V gene: TRBV4-2; J gene: TRBJ2-7; CDR3 protein: ASSQTGTGTYEQY
V gene: TRBV12-3/TRBV12-4; J gene: TRBJ2-1; CDR3 protein: ASSLARSEQF
V gene: TRBV2; J gene: TRBJ1-6; CDR3 protein: ASSITGGANSPLH
V gene: TRBV5-6; J gene: TRBJ1-1; CDR3 protein: ASSFLDSRGTEAF
V gene: TRBV2; J gene: TRBJ2-3; CDR3 protein: ASSVGISTDTQY
V gene: TRBV20-1; J gene: TRBJ2-5; CDR3 protein: SATTPSGRGGETQY
V gene: TRBV7-2; J gene: TRBJ1-2; CDR3 protein: ASGRGRGMSYGYT
V gene: TRBV7-9; J gene: TRBJ1-2; CDR3 protein: ASSRGQGYGYT
V gene: TRBV6-2/TRBV6-3; J gene: TRBJ2-4; CDR3 protein: ASSPRTGQAKNIQY
V gene: TRBV21-1; J gene: TRBJ1-6; CDR3 protein: ASSLKDRDGNSPLH
V gene: TRBV20-1; J gene: TRBJ2-5; CDR3 protein: SAHPGGETQY
V gene: TRBV2; J gene: TRBJ2-7; CDR3 protein: ASMRQMEQY
V gene: TRBV20-1; J gene: TRBJ1-2; CDR3 protein: SARGGFGYGYT
V gene: TRBV12-3/TRBV12-4; J gene: TRBJ1-2; CDR3 protein: VSRIYDRDYGYT
V gene: TRBV29-1; J gene: TRBJ2-1; CDR3 protein: SVAVTGGYSEQF
V gene: TRBV3-1; J gene: TRBJ2-1; CDR3 protein: ASSPASGLGEQF
V gene: TRBV20-1; J gene: TRBJ1-2; CDR3 protein: SARVVGGIYGYT
V gene: TRBV24-1; J gene: TRBJ2-7; CDR3 protein: ATSAWGLAGVNRDEQY
V gene: TRBV6-6; J gene: TRBJ2-5; CDR3 protein: ASSYIKETQY
V gene: TRBV30; J gene: TRBJ2-1; CDR3 protein: AFLGRSGGSYNEQF
V gene: TRBV20-1; J gene: TRBJ2-7; CDR3 protein: SARLLSGSYEQY
V gene: TRBV7-2; J gene: TRBJ2-1; CDR3 protein: ASSLPHDMINNEQF
V gene: TRBV6-2/TRBV6-3; J gene: .; CDR3 protein: ASTNGGAGAKNIQY
V gene: TRBV12-3/TRBV12-4; J gene: TRBJ2-1; CDR3 protein: ASTREGNEQF
V gene: TRBV10-1; J gene: TRBJ2-7; CDR3 protein: ASSESGSSYEQY
V gene: TRBV29-1; J gene: TRBJ2-5; CDR3 protein: SGGGQETQY
V gene: TRBV20-1; J gene: TRBJ2-7; CDR3 protein: SAREYGTGTYEQY
V gene: TRBV7-9; J gene: TRBJ2-3; CDR3 protein: ASSRRQGAILY
V gene: TRBV3-1; J gene: TRBJ1-2; CDR3 protein: ASSQSGHYGYT
V gene: TRBV20-1; J gene: TRBJ2-5; CDR3 protein: SAKTSGRTETQY
V gene: TRBV10-3; J gene: TRBJ1-6; CDR3 protein: AIRDRANSPLH
V gene: TRBV25-1; J gene: TRBJ2-3; CDR3 protein: ASSESGGILDTQY
V gene: TRBV20-1; J gene: TRBJ2-7; CDR3 protein: SGTSGSMIPGEQY
V gene: TRBV29-1; J gene: TRBJ1-4; CDR3 protein: SAKRQGREKLF
V gene: TRBV12-3/TRBV12-4; J gene: TRBJ2-7; CDR3 protein: ASSLLGPGEQY
V gene: TRBV7-3; J gene: TRBJ2-3; CDR3 protein: ACSLTIAGGLTSTDTQY
V gene: TRBV7-2; J gene: TRBJ2-1; CDR3 protein: ASSSGRMTSGYNEQF
V gene: TRBV5-8; J gene: TRBJ1-4; CDR3 protein: ASSGRRTGANEKLF
V gene: TRBV9; J gene: TRBJ1-6; CDR3 protein: ASSVEGVGSPLH